This T cell receptor (beta chain) is from a study of cytomegalovirus exposure and HLA in healthy donors (dated by TCRdb to 2016 to 2017). About the investigation overall: An earlier analysis of around 600 of the donors reported 250 to 350 Gb of sequence data and 120 million or so unique TCR beta sequences from about 200 million T cells. Around 330 gigabases of sequencing data and tens of millions of unique TCR sequences made up an early release that covered around 640 HLA-typed donors. Of the roughly 400 genotyped donors, around 81% fell in the genetic ancestry cluster associated with self-reported Caucasian donors. The study aimed to test whether cataloging public T cell receptors could reveal signatures of past pathogen exposure. The T cell repertoires of under 700 subjects were profiled by immunosequencing and related to cytomegalovirus serostatus. A separate validation cohort of over 95 different subjects was used in addition to the approximately 670-subject first cohort. To predict cytomegalovirus infection status, the study brought together high-throughput TCR immunosequencing, statistical association of individual TCRs with disease status, and machine learning. A later analysis re-analyzed previously published TCR beta repertoires from roughly 630 donors and added high-resolution HLA genotyping to study TCR occurrence patterns. In the later analysis, no new phenotypic data were used to find candidate immune exposures; instead, reliance was placed on TCR beta sequences and their occurrence across donors. In an earlier analysis of several hundred of the donors, high-throughput TCR beta sequencing was used to judge whether each TCR beta V gene segment behaved as functional or pseudogenic. Donor age, sex, ethnicity and CMV serostatus were collected together with the repertoire data. In a later genetic analysis, genome-wide SNP genotypes for about 65% of the 666 donors were used, and that subset was treated as a discovery cohort. Every repertoire in the discovery cohort had been generated on one and the same sequencing platform. Both class I and class II loci were covered by HLA typing, at four-digit resolution. Typing coverage differed by locus: A, B, C, DRB1 and DQB1 were typed in roughly 620-640 donors, DQA1 in about 560, DPA1 in nearly 610, and DPB1 in just under 480. A few DR-DQ haplotypes were treated as single units for association and clustering because of strong linkage in the cohort. Among around 400 genotyped donors of the cohort, an average of about 220,000 unique TCR beta nucleotide sequences was sequenced per donor, of which roughly 18% were non-productive. General study outcomes and caveats: Sequencing depth was assumed to be roughly uniform across donors in the presence/absence analyses, though that assumption may not hold. A further reported finding was that TCR beta sequences accurately predicted the HLA-A and HLA-B alleles for most subjects in the first cohort. CMV serostatus was the only immune exposure information available for the cohort. Across donors, most TCR sequences were observed very rarely, whereas some public TCRs were present in many individuals. The sequencing pipeline was judged likely to have produced a cluster of highly shared sequence variants as a technical artifact. In a later analysis, several top co-occurrence clusters were reported to appear linked to parvovirus B19, influenza, CMV and Epstein-Barr virus. According to the authors, the approach could potentially be generalized to other disease states and immunological phenotypes. Compared with equally common non-associated chains, HLA-associated TCR beta chains in a later analysis were more clonally expanded and had lower generation probabilities. The classifier was reported to diagnose cytomegalovirus status with high specificity and sensitivity in both the original cohort and the validation cohort. Most CMV-associated TCR beta chains appeared to be HLA-restricted in a later analysis, and the HLA associations seemed to be driven largely by CMV exposure. Assigning TCR associations to individual alleles was difficult when HLA alleles, especially DR and DQ, strongly co-occurred. HLA typing was unavailable for some donors at each locus, so association tests used only the typed subset. In a later genetic analysis, a missense DCLRE1C variant was associated with V-gene and J-gene trimming of TCR beta chains, and the association was replicated in an independent cohort. A few of the identified cytomegalovirus-associated TCR beta chains were confirmed in vitro to be specific for cytomegalovirus antigens. In a later analysis, around 15,000 TCR beta sequences were associated with specific HLA alleles at a false discovery rate of 0.05. In a later analysis, the rate of TCR association differed among HLA loci, with DRB1 alleles having the most associated TCRs and HLA-C alleles having the fewest. Broadly in line with IMGT annotations, most TCR beta V segments showed up in productive rearrangements about 87% or about 30% of the time in an earlier analysis of several hundred of the donors. In this cohort, only TCR beta chains were sequenced, and detectable features were limited by the absence of alpha or paired-chain data. The earlier analysis of fewer than 750 of the donors excluded 15 to 20 rarely observed V segments, including chromosome 9 orphons, because counts were too low. Linkage disequilibrium might explain the correlated functional status among segregating V segments, but an unknown experimental factor could not be excluded. Because the 87-base-pair reads could not distinguish some IMGT-functional V segments, including TRBV6-2 and TRBV6-3, those segments were excluded. Compared with the 666-donor mean, donors in an Asian-associated ancestry cluster had fewer N-insertions in productive TCRs, according to a later genetic analysis. A total of around 150 TCR beta chains were listed by the study as associated with cytomegalovirus.

The cohort comprised approximately 700 healthy bone marrow donors. All cohort members were sampled while nominally healthy, although unrecorded immune exposures were likely present. The donor tested CMV seronegative and was one of the 352 seronegative cohort members. Every donor gave a peripheral blood sample, and the peripheral blood mononuclear cells from that sample were used for TCR beta sequencing. Genomic DNA was extracted from the blood cell samples with the Qiagen DNeasy Blood Extraction Kit. Libraries were made using the immunoSEQ multiplex PCR assay. For the multiplex PCR, a mixture combining 60 forward primers for TCR Vbeta segments and 13 reverse primers for TCR Jbeta segments was used. The CDR3 region of rearranged TCR beta genes was amplified from genomic DNA by a multiplex PCR assay. On the Illumina HiSeq System, the amplified TCR beta libraries were sequenced as 87-base-pair reads. The original pipeline was this. Across the 666 repertoires, a later analysis counted approximately 83 million unique TCR beta chains, roughly 11 million of which were shared by at least two donors. To remove PCR and sequencing errors, raw reads were error-corrected and collapsed into unique sequences using a nearest-neighbor algorithm that merged closely related sequences. V, D and J gene segments were assigned by aligning CDR3 sequences to IMGT reference sequences. Each retained sequence needed at least a six-nucleotide match to both a V gene segment and a J gene segment. Rearrangements were classified as productive when the CDR3 lacked stop codons and remained in frame with V and J, and all other rearrangements were classified as non-productive. CDR3 was defined according to IMGT convention as the region running from the second conserved V-encoded cysteine to the conserved J-encoded phenylalanine. Sequences without an unambiguous match to a single V gene segment were excluded from the earlier analysis of about 600 of the donors. In an earlier analysis of 450 to 750 of the donors, a V segment was called functional when productive rearrangements were above 56.7%, and segregating when the standard deviation between donors exceeded 5%. A statistical classification framework was developed to diagnose cytomegalovirus status using the catalog of TCR beta chain sequences. A later analysis assigned V and J genes by comparing TCR nucleotide sequences with IMGT/GENE-DB human TR gene sequences. The TCRdist pipeline was used in a later analysis to assign CDR3 sequences and most-parsimonious VDJ recombination scenarios. In a later analysis, every TCR beta chain was defined by the combination of its CDR3 amino acid sequence and its V-gene family, and reads without a unique V-gene family were dropped. A later analysis removed roughly 590 highly shared, low-generation-probability nucleotide sequences to deal with suspected cross-contamination and a sequencing artifact. In a later analysis, a clonal expansion index was calculated for each public chain from normalized within-repertoire ranks of inferred template counts. A later analysis computed generation probabilities with a VDJ recombination model fitted to out-of-frame rearrangements, and checked the results against IGoR. In a later analysis, hypergeometric tests were used to score TCR-TCR, TCR-HLA and TCR-CMV co-occurrence, with a repertoire-size bias correction applied to TCR pairs. To estimate false discovery rates, a later analysis permuted the HLA or CMV assignments 20 times. In a later analysis, co-occurring TCRs were grouped with DBSCAN, and TCRdist sequence similarity was added when clustering was performed within HLA-allele-positive subsets. Repertoires with fewer than 30,000 or more than 120,000 public chains, plus five repertoires with anomalous nucleotide sharing, were excluded from co-occurrence clustering. In its TCRdb copy, this immuneACCESS table keeps in-frame sequences only and misses some clones. Where compared with another copy, unresolved V genes explain less than half of these, and the others have no known cause. V and J calls and clone size come straight from that table; D and trimming were deduced from the DNA. The sample includes about 130,000 clones, with around four fifths observed a single time. Of the sample, 0.95% to 1.5% falls within the top ten clones.

Looking up the germline V gene yields CDR1 SNHLY and CDR2 FYNNEI. V is cut by 5 bases and J by 0 bases, and the space between the germline ends is 10 bases. Inclusive of the bounding cysteine and phenylalanine, the CDR3 is 15 residues long. Only CDR3 DNA is held: 45 bases, read in frame from base 1. A few counts support this clone. What this receptor recognizes is not known. No clone much larger than this one lies a single base away; base qualities are absent. This TCR was sampled from a boy younger than 18 in good health and CMV-seronegative. The sample taken for sequencing was PBMCs. Recombination joined TRBV2 with TRBJ2-2; the best D guess is TRBD1, with 6 bases matching. Read as DNA, the sequence is TGTGCCAGCAGTTGGACAGCTACGAACACCGGGGAGCTGTTTTTT. Its protein is CASSWTATNTGELFF.